The TCR beta chain under discussion was sequenced for a study of a mutant IDH1 vaccine in newly diagnosed glioma. Study context: In weeks 1, 3, 5, 7, 11, 15, 19 and 23, patients were immunized, eight times in all. Vaccines were first given 4-6 weeks after radiotherapy alone, or with temozolomide cycles. Most patients had received both radiotherapy and temozolomide, the prior options being radiotherapy, temozolomide, or both.

Study-wide results and limits: Any relationship between pseudoprogression and changes in top peripheral T cell clonotypes seemed absent.

Sample time point: week 11, during vaccination. Doses consisted of 300 ug of mutant IDH1 20-mer peptide each, paired with topical imiquimod. Repertoires were generated with immunoSEQ multiplex PCR, while TCRdb's copy carries only in-frame clones and drops some. The sample holds some 25,000 clones, 60% to 80% seen once. In its sample, this clone ranks as medium-sized. Its cognate antigen is unknown. Germline CDR1 and CDR2: SQVTM and ANQGSEA. The CDR3 contains 14 residues. Between the trimmed V and J ends, which lost 3 bases and 5 bases, there was a span of 16 bases. V and J are TRBV29-1 and TRBJ2-5; D tentatively fits TRBD1 or TRBD2 (5 bases each). The sequencing here drew on PBMCs, taken from a glioma patient whose treatment included an IDH1 peptide vaccine. The origin of this receptor is a woman under 30 with glioma. The CDR3 DNA reads as TGCAGCGTTGAGCCGGGACCGGTTCTTGAGACCCAGTACTTC. Translation gives CSVEPGPVLETQYF.